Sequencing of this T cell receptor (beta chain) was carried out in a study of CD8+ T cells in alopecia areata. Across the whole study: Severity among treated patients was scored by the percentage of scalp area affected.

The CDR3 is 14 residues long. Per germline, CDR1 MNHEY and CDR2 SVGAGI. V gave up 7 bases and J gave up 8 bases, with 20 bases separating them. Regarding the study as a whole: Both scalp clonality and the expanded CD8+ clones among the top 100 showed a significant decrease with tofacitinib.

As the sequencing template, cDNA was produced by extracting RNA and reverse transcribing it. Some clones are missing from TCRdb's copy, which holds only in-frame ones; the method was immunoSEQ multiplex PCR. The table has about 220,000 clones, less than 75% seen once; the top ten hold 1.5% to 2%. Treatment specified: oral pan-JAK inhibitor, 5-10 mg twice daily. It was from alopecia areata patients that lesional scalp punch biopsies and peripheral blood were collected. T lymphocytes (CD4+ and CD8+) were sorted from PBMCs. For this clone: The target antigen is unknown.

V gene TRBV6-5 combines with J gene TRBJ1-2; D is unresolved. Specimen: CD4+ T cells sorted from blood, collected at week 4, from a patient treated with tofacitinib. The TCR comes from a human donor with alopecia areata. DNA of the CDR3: TGTGCCAGCACGACACCCGGGGAGAATTCGGGCTACACCTTC. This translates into CASTTPGENSGYTF.